This is a list of T cell receptor beta chains from one sample in a study of blood T cell repertoires in COVID-19. The repertoire was sequenced with immunoSEQ multiplex PCR; TCRdb's copy has only in-frame clones and lacks some. The table includes roughly 15,000 clones, about 85% detected once. The source material was peripheral blood. These receptors originate from a human donor in a cohort sampled during active COVID-19. The CDR3 runs from the conserved cysteine through the conserved F or W. Each record gives: CDR3 DNA, CDR3 protein, D gene, J gene, V gene, clone size, CDR3 length. The D gene is left open where the match is weak. A clone size is listed for some rows: how often the clone was seen (once, few, many), or a class if it is expanded.

CDR3 DNA: TGTGCCAGCAGTTTGTGTCCATGCCCGAGGGGGAGAGATACGCAGTATTTT
CDR3 protein: CASSLCPCPRGRDTQYF
D gene: .
J gene: TRBJ2-3
V gene: TRBV28
clone size: once
CDR3 length: 17

CDR3 DNA: TGTGCCAGCAGTTACTTCGGGCCCCGGGAAGGAGATACGCAGTATTTT
CDR3 protein: CASSYFGPREGDTQYF
D gene: .
J gene: TRBJ2-3
V gene: TRBV6-2/TRBV6-3
clone size: .
CDR3 length: 16

CDR3 DNA: TGTGCCAGCAGCTTAGAGCAGGGCTATGGCTACACCTTC
CDR3 protein: CASSLEQGYGYTF
D gene: .
J gene: TRBJ1-2
V gene: TRBV7-9
clone size: .
CDR3 length: 13

CDR3 DNA: TGTGCCAGCAGTGAAGGCACAGGAGCCTCTGGAAACACCATATATTTT
CDR3 protein: CASSEGTGASGNTIYF
D gene: .
J gene: TRBJ1-3
V gene: TRBV6-1
clone size: .
CDR3 length: 16

CDR3 DNA: TGTGCCAGCTCACTCCGGGACCCGGGGGAGGCAGATACGCAGTATTTT
CDR3 protein: CASSLRDPGEADTQYF
D gene: .
J gene: TRBJ2-3
V gene: TRBV18
clone size: .
CDR3 length: 16

CDR3 DNA: TGTGCCAGCAGTCCCCTAGCGGGACGGAACACCGGGGAGCTGTTTTTT
CDR3 protein: CASSPLAGRNTGELFF
D gene: TRBD2
J gene: TRBJ2-2
V gene: TRBV27
clone size: once
CDR3 length: 16

CDR3 DNA: TGCAGCGTTGAGTGGTATTTGGGGGCAGCGGGAGCTTTGTCCTACAATGAGCAGTTCTTC
CDR3 protein: CSVEWYLGAAGALSYNEQFF
D gene: TRBD2
J gene: TRBJ2-1
V gene: TRBV29-1
clone size: few
CDR3 length: 20

CDR3 DNA: TGTGCCAGCAGTTTGGGACTAGCGTTGGCCCAGTACTTC
CDR3 protein: CASSLGLALAQYF
D gene: TRBD2
J gene: TRBJ2-5
V gene: TRBV12-3/TRBV12-4
clone size: .
CDR3 length: 13

CDR3 DNA: TGTGCCAGCTGCGAGGGGGAGATTGGAGATACGCAGTATTTT
CDR3 protein: CASCEGEIGDTQYF
D gene: .
J gene: TRBJ2-3
V gene: TRBV4-2
clone size: .
CDR3 length: 14

CDR3 DNA: TGCGCCAGCAGCTCGAACTCTGGAGGGCTGTTTTTT
CDR3 protein: CASSSNSGGLFF
D gene: .
J gene: TRBJ2-2
V gene: TRBV5-1
clone size: .
CDR3 length: 12

CDR3 DNA: TGTGCCAGCAGCTTAGAGGCTAGCAGGAGCTCCTACAATGAGCAGTTCTTC
CDR3 protein: CASSLEASRSSYNEQFF
D gene: .
J gene: TRBJ2-1
V gene: TRBV7-2
clone size: .
CDR3 length: 17

CDR3 DNA: TGTGCCACCTGGACAGCAACTAATGAAAAACTGTTTTTT
CDR3 protein: CATWTATNEKLFF
D gene: .
J gene: TRBJ1-4
V gene: TRBV6-5
clone size: .
CDR3 length: 13

CDR3 DNA: TGTGCCATCAGTGAGTCGACGGGAATGGGTTCACCCCTCCACTTT
CDR3 protein: CAISESTGMGSPLHF
D gene: .
J gene: TRBJ1-6
V gene: TRBV10-3
clone size: .
CDR3 length: 15

CDR3 DNA: TGTGCCAGCTCACCGGGACAGGGTAGCGAGCAGTACTTC
CDR3 protein: CASSPGQGSEQYF
D gene: TRBD1
J gene: TRBJ2-7
V gene: TRBV18
clone size: .
CDR3 length: 13

CDR3 DNA: TGCCGGGGGACAGGGTCTCCTGGGGCCAACGTCCTGACTTTC
CDR3 protein: CRGTGSPGANVLTF
D gene: TRBD1
J gene: TRBJ2-6
V gene: TRBV27
clone size: once
CDR3 length: 14

CDR3 DNA: TGTGCCAGCAGCCCACCCGACAGAAACGAGCAGTACTTC
CDR3 protein: CASSPPDRNEQYF
D gene: .
J gene: TRBJ2-7
V gene: TRBV7-3
clone size: .
CDR3 length: 13

CDR3 DNA: TGTGCCAGCAGCAACCCGACAGGCTTTAACACCGGGGAGCTGTTTTTT
CDR3 protein: CASSNPTGFNTGELFF
D gene: .
J gene: TRBJ2-2
V gene: TRBV5-8
clone size: .
CDR3 length: 16

CDR3 DNA: TGTGCCAGCAGTTTGTTGTGGGCAGGGGGCTACCATGAGCAGTTCTTC
CDR3 protein: CASSLLWAGGYHEQFF
D gene: TRBD1
J gene: TRBJ2-1
V gene: TRBV6-5
clone size: .
CDR3 length: 16

CDR3 DNA: TGTGCCAGCAGTCCCGGGACTAGCGGGCGACTGGACTTC
CDR3 protein: CASSPGTSGRLDF
D gene: TRBD2
J gene: TRBJ2-7
V gene: TRBV12-3/TRBV12-4
clone size: few
CDR3 length: 13

CDR3 DNA: TGCGCCAGCAGTGAAGCGGGAGGCTCGGAGCAGTTCTTC
CDR3 protein: CASSEAGGSEQFF
D gene: TRBD2
J gene: TRBJ2-1
V gene: TRBV10-1
clone size: .
CDR3 length: 13